This T cell receptor beta chain was recorded in a study of T cells in Graves' hyperthyroidism and ophthalmopathy. Study-level points and caveats: Stable hyperthyroidism was told apart from ophthalmopathy by a model built on 13 V-J features.

The V gene end was trimmed by 5 bases and the J gene end by 5 bases; junction bases not matched to a gene: 8. The germline gives CDR1 DFQATT, CDR2 SNEGSKA (reference sequence). The CDR3 spans 15 residues. Patients affected by ophthalmopathy presented a Clinical Activity Score of at least 3, a NOSPECS grade of at least 4, and disease duration below 3 months. Used for diagnoses were clinical symptoms, serum thyroxine and TRAb, thyroid ultrasound and orbital computed tomography. In regard to this clonotype: What it binds is unknown.

Using RNA transcripts as the source, TCR beta CDR3 regions were amplified. Primed by the HTBI set, a first-round RT-PCR was run on the TCR CDR3. TCRdb reprocessed the multiplex PCR reads with MiXCR, giving one entry per CDR3 protein. The table records 400,000 to 600,000 distinct CDR3 sequences, around 15% of them present only once. What was sequenced was blood. The sequence was collected from a woman aged 30 to 39 with Graves' ophthalmopathy. V is TRBV20-1 and J is TRBJ2-7, with 14 bases matching TRBD2. The chain's CDR3 is CSAAPGTSGSHEQYF. The CDR3 DNA is TGCAGTGCTGCCCCCGGGACTAGCGGGAGCCACGAGCAGTACTTC.